This TCR beta chain was recovered during a study of blood T cell repertoires in COVID-19. How the authors handled the data: Estimation of nucleated cell counts was performed using reference gene primer amplification. Method: immunoSEQ multiplex PCR; TCRdb's copy keeps in-frame clones and lacks some. The D gene and trimming were derived from the DNA, and the V and J assignments and clone size from that table. The sample yields about 14,000 clones, about 84% seen once. The CDR3 loop spans 14 amino acids. Per germline, CDR1 MNHEY and CDR2 SVGEGT. The trim removed 5 bases at V and 5 bases at J, leaving 7 bases unmatched.

Sequencing was done on a sample of peripheral blood. The sequence derives from a human donor in a cohort sampled during active COVID-19. The genes are TRBV6-2 or TRBV6-3 and TRBJ2-7; 9 bases match TRBD1. CDR3 protein: CASSDTGGSDEQYF. DNA for the CDR3: TGTGCCAGCAGTGATACAGGGGGCTCGGACGAGCAGTACTTC.